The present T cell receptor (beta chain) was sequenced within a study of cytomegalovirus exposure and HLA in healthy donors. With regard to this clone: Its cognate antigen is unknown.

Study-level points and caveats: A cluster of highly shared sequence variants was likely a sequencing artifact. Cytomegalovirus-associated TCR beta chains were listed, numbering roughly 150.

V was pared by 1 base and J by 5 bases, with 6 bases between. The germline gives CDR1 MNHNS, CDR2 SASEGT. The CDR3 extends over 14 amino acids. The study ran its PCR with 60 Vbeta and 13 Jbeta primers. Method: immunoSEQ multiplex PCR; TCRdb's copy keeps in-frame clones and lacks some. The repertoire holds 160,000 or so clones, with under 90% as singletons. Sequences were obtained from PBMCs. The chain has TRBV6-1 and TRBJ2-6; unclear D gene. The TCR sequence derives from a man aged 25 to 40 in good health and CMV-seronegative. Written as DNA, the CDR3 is TGTGCCAGCAGTGAAGTGAGGCGGGCCAACGTCCTGACTTTC. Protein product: CASSEVRRANVLTF.